This is a list of T cell receptor beta chains from one sample in a study of CD8 T cells in ankylosing spondylitis. Using its own MiXCR run on the 5' RACE reads, TCRdb lists one record per CDR3 protein. The data show a few hundred thousand distinct CDR3 sequences, roughly a tenth seen once. The sequencing sample was made of blood, either unsorted or a sorted T cell fraction (not recorded which). Receptors were obtained from a male donor with ankylosing spondylitis or in good health (not recorded which). The CDR3 runs from the conserved cysteine through the conserved F or W. D genes are given only for firm matches. Expanded clones get a size class; other rows say once, few or many, or leave the size out.

abundance: many; v_gene: TRBV12-3/TRBV12-4; d_gene: .; j_gene: TRBJ1-3; CDR3aa: CASRFSEGNTIYF; CDR3nt: TGTGCCAGCAGATTCAGTGAGGGAAACACCATATATTTT
abundance: .; v_gene: TRBV6-1; d_gene: TRBD1; j_gene: TRBJ1-6; CDR3aa: CASRPPIGQGGSPLHF; CDR3nt: TGTGCCAGCAGACCCCCTATCGGACAGGGGGGATCACCCCTCCACTTT
abundance: few; v_gene: TRBV6-2/TRBV6-3; d_gene: .; j_gene: TRBJ1-2; CDR3aa: CASSFSTGGANYGYTF; CDR3nt: TGTGCCAGCAGTTTCTCGACAGGAGGGGCTAACTATGGCTACACCTTC
abundance: many; v_gene: TRBV20-1; d_gene: .; j_gene: TRBJ1-6; CDR3aa: CSAEEPGSGNSPLHF; CDR3nt: TGCAGTGCAGAGGAGCCGGGCAGTGGAAATTCACCCCTCCACTTT
abundance: .; v_gene: TRBV21-1; d_gene: .; j_gene: TRBJ2-7; CDR3aa: CASSSQGAKGIEQYF; CDR3nt: TGTGCCAGCAGCTCTCAGGGGGCTAAAGGGATCGAGCAGTACTTC
abundance: .; v_gene: TRBV4-2; d_gene: .; j_gene: TRBJ1-1; CDR3aa: CASSQDPREVEAFF; CDR3nt: TGTGCCAGCAGCCAAGACCCCCGGGAGGTCGAGGCTTTCTTT
abundance: few; v_gene: TRBV6-5; d_gene: TRBD1; j_gene: TRBJ1-4; CDR3aa: CASSYTTGGGTNEKLFF; CDR3nt: TGTGCCAGCAGTTACACGACAGGGGGAGGAACTAATGAAAAACTGTTTTTT
abundance: few; v_gene: TRBV7-2; d_gene: .; j_gene: TRBJ1-3; CDR3aa: CASSWALSGNTIYF; CDR3nt: TGTGCCAGCAGCTGGGCACTCTCTGGAAACACCATATATTTT
abundance: many; v_gene: TRBV12-3/TRBV12-4; d_gene: TRBD1; j_gene: TRBJ1-1; CDR3aa: CASSRSPLLGQGDSNTEAFF; CDR3nt: TGTGCCAGCAGTCGATCTCCCCTCTTGGGACAGGGGGACTCGAACACTGAAGCTTTCTTT
abundance: .; v_gene: TRBV24-1; d_gene: .; j_gene: TRBJ2-7; CDR3aa: CATSDFRGYEQYF; CDR3nt: TGTGCCACCAGTGATTTCCGCGGCTACGAGCAGTACTTC
abundance: many; v_gene: TRBV12-3/TRBV12-4; d_gene: .; j_gene: TRBJ1-3; CDR3aa: CASSLGTRSGNTIYF; CDR3nt: TGTGCCAGCAGTCTGGGGACACGCTCTGGAAACACCATATATTTT
abundance: few; v_gene: TRBV5-1; d_gene: .; j_gene: TRBJ2-5; CDR3aa: CASSLNQLQETQYF; CDR3nt: TGCGCCAGCAGCTTGAATCAGCTACAAGAGACCCAGTACTTC
abundance: .; v_gene: TRBV2; d_gene: TRBD2; j_gene: TRBJ2-2; CDR3aa: CASRGSGGLTGELFF; CDR3nt: TGTGCCAGCAGGGGAAGCGGGGGGCTTACCGGGGAGCTGTTTTTT
abundance: .; v_gene: TRBV5-6; d_gene: .; j_gene: TRBJ2-2; CDR3aa: CASSLVTGLGRTGELFF; CDR3nt: TGTGCCAGCAGCTTGGTCACGGGCCTCGGAAGGACCGGGGAGCTGTTTTTT
abundance: .; v_gene: TRBV7-8; d_gene: TRBD2; j_gene: TRBJ2-2; CDR3aa: CASSTRLAGAQNTGELFF; CDR3nt: TGTGCCAGCAGCACCCGACTAGCGGGGGCCCAGAACACCGGGGAGCTGTTTTTT
abundance: .; v_gene: TRBV12-3/TRBV12-4; d_gene: .; j_gene: TRBJ1-1; CDR3aa: CASSSERPQGYTEAFF; CDR3nt: TGTGCCAGCAGTTCTGAAAGGCCCCAGGGGTACACTGAAGCTTTCTTT
abundance: .; v_gene: TRBV7-8; d_gene: TRBD1; j_gene: TRBJ1-2; CDR3aa: CASSFRPGQGNGYTF; CDR3nt: TGTGCCAGCAGCTTTAGACCGGGACAGGGGAACGGCTACACCTTC
abundance: many; v_gene: TRBV5-1; d_gene: TRBD1; j_gene: TRBJ1-5; CDR3aa: CASSSTGGNQPQHF; CDR3nt: TGCGCCAGCAGTTCCACAGGGGGCAATCAGCCCCAGCATTTT
abundance: .; v_gene: TRBV9; d_gene: TRBD1; j_gene: TRBJ1-5; CDR3aa: CASDPTGDQPQHF; CDR3nt: TGTGCCAGCGACCCCACAGGGGACCAGCCCCAGCATTTT
abundance: many; v_gene: TRBV24-1; d_gene: TRBD1; j_gene: TRBJ2-7; CDR3aa: CATSDPRDSTYEQYF; CDR3nt: TGTGCCACCAGTGATCCACGGGACAGTACCTACGAGCAGTACTTC
abundance: many; v_gene: TRBV20-1; d_gene: TRBD1; j_gene: TRBJ1-1; CDR3aa: CSAGDDRGTEAFF; CDR3nt: TGCAGTGCTGGGGACGACAGGGGGACTGAAGCTTTCTTT
abundance: many; v_gene: TRBV7-9; d_gene: .; j_gene: TRBJ2-1; CDR3aa: CASSFRGGAVGNEQFF; CDR3nt: TGTGCCAGCAGCTTTAGGGGCGGGGCGGTCGGCAATGAGCAGTTCTTC
abundance: .; v_gene: TRBV12-3/TRBV12-4; d_gene: TRBD1; j_gene: TRBJ2-5; CDR3aa: CASSRGTGASQETQYF; CDR3nt: TGTGCCAGCAGTAGAGGGACAGGGGCTTCCCAAGAGACCCAGTACTTC
abundance: many; v_gene: TRBV6-1; d_gene: .; j_gene: TRBJ2-7; CDR3aa: CASSKGRNYEQYF; CDR3nt: TGTGCCAGCAGTAAAGGACGGAATTACGAGCAGTACTTC
abundance: many; v_gene: TRBV29-1; d_gene: .; j_gene: TRBJ2-3; CDR3aa: CSLRSEGGPDTQYF; CDR3nt: TGCAGCCTTCGGTCAGAGGGGGGCCCGGATACGCAGTATTTT
abundance: many; v_gene: TRBV6-1; d_gene: .; j_gene: TRBJ1-5; CDR3aa: CASSGTVARGNQPQHF; CDR3nt: TGTGCCAGCAGTGGAACAGTCGCCAGGGGCAATCAGCCCCAGCATTTT
abundance: many; v_gene: TRBV28; d_gene: TRBD1; j_gene: TRBJ2-3; CDR3aa: CASSSFGQGRPDTQYF; CDR3nt: TGTGCCAGCAGTTCATTCGGACAGGGTCGACCAGATACGCAGTATTTT
abundance: many; v_gene: TRBV6-4; d_gene: .; j_gene: TRBJ1-5; CDR3aa: CASSAPQHF; CDR3nt: TGTGCCAGCAGTGCCCCCCAGCATTTT
abundance: many; v_gene: TRBV7-2; d_gene: TRBD1; j_gene: TRBJ1-6; CDR3aa: CASSLGQGSSPLHF; CDR3nt: TGTGCCAGCAGCTTAGGACAGGGTTCTTCACCCCTCCACTTT
abundance: many; v_gene: TRBV12-3/TRBV12-4; d_gene: .; j_gene: TRBJ2-1; CDR3aa: CASSSRDVGYNEQFF; CDR3nt: TGTGCCAGCAGTTCCCGGGACGTCGGTTACAATGAGCAGTTCTTC
abundance: many; v_gene: TRBV27; d_gene: .; j_gene: TRBJ2-3; CDR3aa: CASSFGAEVNTQYF; CDR3nt: TGTGCCAGCAGTTTCGGGGCAGAGGTAAATACGCAGTATTTT
abundance: .; v_gene: TRBV7-2; d_gene: TRBD2; j_gene: TRBJ2-7; CDR3aa: CASSLGRGGYEQYF; CDR3nt: TGTGCCAGCAGCTTAGGGCGGGGAGGGTACGAGCAGTACTTC
abundance: few; v_gene: TRBV3-1; d_gene: .; j_gene: TRBJ1-5; CDR3aa: CASSRSGSNQPQHF; CDR3nt: TGTGCCAGCAGCCGAAGCGGCTCTAATCAGCCCCAGCATTTT
abundance: .; v_gene: TRBV11-2; d_gene: .; j_gene: TRBJ1-4; CDR3aa: CASSPDRINEKLFF; CDR3nt: TGTGCCAGCAGCCCCGACAGGATTAATGAAAAACTGTTTTTT
abundance: many; v_gene: TRBV3-1; d_gene: .; j_gene: TRBJ1-3; CDR3aa: CASSPVIDSGNTIYF; CDR3nt: TGTGCCAGCAGCCCGGTCATCGACTCTGGAAACACCATATATTTT
abundance: many; v_gene: TRBV20-1; d_gene: TRBD2; j_gene: TRBJ2-5; CDR3aa: CSAESQSGGLETQYF; CDR3nt: TGCAGTGCTGAGAGTCAGTCGGGGGGGCTGGAGACCCAGTACTTC
abundance: few; v_gene: TRBV7-9; d_gene: .; j_gene: TRBJ1-1; CDR3aa: CASSSWSVNTEAFF; CDR3nt: TGTGCCAGCAGCTCATGGAGCGTGAACACTGAAGCTTTCTTT
abundance: many; v_gene: TRBV20-1; d_gene: .; j_gene: TRBJ1-1; CDR3aa: CSARDFRQGNTEAFF; CDR3nt: TGCAGTGCTAGAGATTTCCGGCAGGGAAATACTGAAGCTTTCTTT
abundance: few; v_gene: TRBV3-1; d_gene: .; j_gene: TRBJ2-5; CDR3aa: CASSQIGGVGDQYF; CDR3nt: TGTGCCAGCAGCCAAATCGGGGGAGTAGGGGACCAGTACTTC
abundance: few; v_gene: TRBV9; d_gene: TRBD2; j_gene: TRBJ2-2; CDR3aa: CASTGVSGVANTGELFF; CDR3nt: TGTGCCAGCACCGGAGTTAGCGGGGTCGCGAACACCGGGGAGCTGTTTTTT
abundance: many; v_gene: TRBV12-3/TRBV12-4; d_gene: TRBD1; j_gene: TRBJ2-3; CDR3aa: CASSVDRGLLSTDTQYF; CDR3nt: TGTGCCAGCAGCGTAGACAGGGGGCTACTTAGCACAGATACGCAGTATTTT
abundance: .; v_gene: TRBV3-1; d_gene: .; j_gene: TRBJ2-5; CDR3aa: CASSQSLAIETQYF; CDR3nt: TGTGCCAGCAGCCAATCCTTAGCGATAGAGACCCAGTACTTC
abundance: .; v_gene: TRBV6-2/TRBV6-3; d_gene: .; j_gene: TRBJ1-5; CDR3aa: CASRPQNQPQHF; CDR3nt: TGTGCCAGCAGGCCCCAAAATCAGCCCCAGCATTTT
abundance: .; v_gene: TRBV2; d_gene: .; j_gene: TRBJ1-5; CDR3aa: CASSDRRDQPQHF; CDR3nt: TGTGCCAGCAGTGACAGGAGGGATCAGCCCCAGCATTTT
abundance: .; v_gene: TRBV20-1; d_gene: .; j_gene: TRBJ2-5; CDR3aa: CSARDVGETQYF; CDR3nt: TGCAGTGCTAGAGACGTCGGGGAGACCCAGTACTTC
abundance: .; v_gene: TRBV7-3; d_gene: TRBD1; j_gene: TRBJ2-1; CDR3aa: CASGSLGQGNNEQFF; CDR3nt: TGTGCCAGCGGATCTTTGGGACAGGGTAACAATGAGCAGTTCTTC
abundance: many; v_gene: TRBV12-3/TRBV12-4; d_gene: TRBD1; j_gene: TRBJ1-5; CDR3aa: CASSRQGSNQPQHF; CDR3nt: TGTGCCAGCAGCCGACAGGGAAGCAATCAGCCCCAGCATTTT
abundance: .; v_gene: TRBV11-2; d_gene: TRBD2; j_gene: TRBJ2-5; CDR3aa: CASSQNPGSGGARETQYF; CDR3nt: TGTGCCAGCAGCCAAAACCCGGGTAGCGGGGGGGCTCGGGAGACCCAGTACTTC
abundance: many; v_gene: TRBV5-1; d_gene: .; j_gene: TRBJ2-3; CDR3aa: CASRMAGSTDTQYF; CDR3nt: TGCGCCAGCAGGATGGCGGGAAGCACAGATACGCAGTATTTT
abundance: few; v_gene: TRBV7-3; d_gene: .; j_gene: TRBJ2-2; CDR3aa: CASSPLGVGNTGELFF; CDR3nt: TGTGCCAGCAGCCCCCTCGGGGTGGGGAACACCGGGGAGCTGTTTTTT
abundance: many; v_gene: TRBV20-1; d_gene: TRBD2; j_gene: TRBJ2-3; CDR3aa: CSAQSGGLTDTQYF; CDR3nt: TGCAGTGCTCAATCGGGGGGGCTCACAGATACGCAGTATTTT
abundance: many; v_gene: TRBV28; d_gene: TRBD2; j_gene: TRBJ2-1; CDR3aa: CASSLWTSGDSYNEQFF; CDR3nt: TGTGCCAGCAGTTTATGGACTAGCGGGGATTCCTACAATGAGCAGTTCTTC
abundance: many; v_gene: TRBV18; d_gene: TRBD1; j_gene: TRBJ1-2; CDR3aa: CASSPGGTAVYGYTF; CDR3nt: TGTGCCAGCTCACCCGGCGGGACAGCGGTCTATGGCTACACCTTC
abundance: once; v_gene: TRBV20-1; d_gene: .; j_gene: TRBJ2-7; CDR3aa: CSAPSSAFYEQYF; CDR3nt: TGCAGTGCCCCATCCTCCGCATTCTACGAGCAGTACTTC
abundance: .; v_gene: TRBV25-1; d_gene: .; j_gene: TRBJ2-1; CDR3aa: CASGQGGAYNEQFF; CDR3nt: TGTGCCAGCGGACAGGGAGGGGCCTACAATGAGCAGTTCTTC
abundance: few; v_gene: TRBV5-5; d_gene: TRBD2; j_gene: TRBJ2-3; CDR3aa: CASSLGAGMTDTQYF; CDR3nt: TGTGCCAGCAGCTTGGGAGCGGGGATGACAGATACGCAGTATTTT